The T cell receptor (beta chain) under discussion was sequenced for a study of T cells after yellow fever vaccination. The CDR3 has 15 residues. From germline, CDR1 is SEHNR and CDR2 FQNEAQ (reference sequence). With 7 bases removed from V and 2 bases from J, the gap between germline ends came to 16 bases. TCRdb re-called the 5' RACE reads through MiXCR, storing one row per CDR3 protein. The sample records approximately 610,000 distinct CDR3 sequences, approximately 16% being singletons. This TCR derives from a man between 18 and 35 years old who received the YFV17D yellow fever vaccine. V usage is TRBV7-9 and J usage is TRBJ2-3, with D possibly TRBD2 on 7 matching bases. Sequencing was performed on PBMCs, taken 5 days after the first yellow fever vaccination. CDR3 nucleotides: TGTGCCAGCATCAAGGGGGGGGCCTACACAGATACGCAGTATTTT. This translates into CASIKGGAYTDTQYF.